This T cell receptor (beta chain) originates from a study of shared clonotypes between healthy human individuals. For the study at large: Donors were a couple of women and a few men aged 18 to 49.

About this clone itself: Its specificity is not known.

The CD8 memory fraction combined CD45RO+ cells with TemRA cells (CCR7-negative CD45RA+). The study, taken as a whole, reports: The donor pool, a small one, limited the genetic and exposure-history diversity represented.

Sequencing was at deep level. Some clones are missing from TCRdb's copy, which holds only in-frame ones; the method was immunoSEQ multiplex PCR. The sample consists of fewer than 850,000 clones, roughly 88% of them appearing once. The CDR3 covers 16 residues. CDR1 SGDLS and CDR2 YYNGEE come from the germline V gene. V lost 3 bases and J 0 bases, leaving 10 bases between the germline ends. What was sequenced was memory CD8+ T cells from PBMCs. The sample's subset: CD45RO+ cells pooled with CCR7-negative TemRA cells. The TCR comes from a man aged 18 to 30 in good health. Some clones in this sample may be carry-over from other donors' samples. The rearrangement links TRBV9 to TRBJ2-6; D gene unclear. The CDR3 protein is CASSAGPHSGANVLTF. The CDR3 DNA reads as TGTGCCAGCAGCGCCGGTCCCCACTCTGGGGCCAACGTCCTGACTTTC.